This TCR beta chain was found in a study of cytomegalovirus exposure and HLA in healthy donors. The V gene end was trimmed by 4 bases and the J gene end by 2 bases; junction bases not matched to a gene: 4. The V gene's germline CDR1 is MNHNY and CDR2 SVGAGI (reference sequence). The CDR3 covers 15 residues. Researchers ran the PCR with 60 Vbeta and 13 Jbeta primers. Repertoires were generated with immunoSEQ multiplex PCR, while TCRdb's copy carries only in-frame clones and drops some. The data show around 170,000 clones, about three quarters seen once. The sequencing input was PBMCs. The clonotype comes from a man in his forties in good health and CMV-seronegative. The gene calls are TRBV6-6 and TRBJ2-3; 9 positions match TRBD2. This CDR3 is CASSSSGVTTDTQYF. CDR3 sequence (DNA): TGTGCCAGCAGTTCTAGCGGGGTTACCACAGATACGCAGTATTTT.